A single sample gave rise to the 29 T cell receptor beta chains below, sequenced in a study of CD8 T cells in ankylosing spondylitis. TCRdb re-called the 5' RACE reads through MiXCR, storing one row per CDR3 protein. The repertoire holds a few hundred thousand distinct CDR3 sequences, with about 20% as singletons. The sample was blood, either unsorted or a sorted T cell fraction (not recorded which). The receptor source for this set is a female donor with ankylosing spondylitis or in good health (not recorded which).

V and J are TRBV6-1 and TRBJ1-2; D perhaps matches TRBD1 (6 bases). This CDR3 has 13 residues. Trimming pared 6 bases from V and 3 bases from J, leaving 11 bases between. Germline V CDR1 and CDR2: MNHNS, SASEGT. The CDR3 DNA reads TGTGCCAGCAGGGTTTCAGGGGACTATGGCTACACCTTC. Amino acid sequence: CASRVSGDYGYTF.

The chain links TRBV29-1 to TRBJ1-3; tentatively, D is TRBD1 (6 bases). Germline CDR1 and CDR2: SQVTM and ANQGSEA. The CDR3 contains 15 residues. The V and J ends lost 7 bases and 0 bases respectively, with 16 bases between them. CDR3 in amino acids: CSALLRGDSGNTIYF. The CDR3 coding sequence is TGCAGCGCGCTACTCAGGGGAGACTCTGGAAACACCATATATTTT.

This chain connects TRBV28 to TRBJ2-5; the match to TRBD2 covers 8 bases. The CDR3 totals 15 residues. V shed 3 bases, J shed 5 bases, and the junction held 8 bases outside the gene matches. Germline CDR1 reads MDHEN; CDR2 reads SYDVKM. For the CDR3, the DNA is TGTGCCAGCAGTTTCGGTAGCGGGACTCAGGAGACCCAGTACTTC. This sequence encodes CASSFGSGTQETQYF.

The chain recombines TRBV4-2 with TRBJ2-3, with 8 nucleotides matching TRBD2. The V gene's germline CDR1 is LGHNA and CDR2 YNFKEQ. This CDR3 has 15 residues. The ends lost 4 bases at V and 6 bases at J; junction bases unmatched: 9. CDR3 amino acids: CASSLSQRETDTQYF. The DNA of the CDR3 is TGTGCCAGCAGCCTAAGTCAGCGGGAGACGGATACGCAGTATTTT.

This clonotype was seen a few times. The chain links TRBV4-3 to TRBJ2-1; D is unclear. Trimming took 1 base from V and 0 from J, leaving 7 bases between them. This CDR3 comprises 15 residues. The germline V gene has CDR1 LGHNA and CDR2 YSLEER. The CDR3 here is CASSQGTSSYNEQFF. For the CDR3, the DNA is TGCGCCAGCAGCCAAGGAACGAGCTCCTACAATGAGCAGTTCTTC.

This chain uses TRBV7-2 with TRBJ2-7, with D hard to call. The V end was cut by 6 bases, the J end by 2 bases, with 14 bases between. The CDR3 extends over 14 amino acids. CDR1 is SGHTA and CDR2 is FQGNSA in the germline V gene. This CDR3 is CASSLGWVPYEQYF. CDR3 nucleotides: TGTGCCAGCAGTCTTGGGTGGGTCCCCTACGAGCAGTACTTC.

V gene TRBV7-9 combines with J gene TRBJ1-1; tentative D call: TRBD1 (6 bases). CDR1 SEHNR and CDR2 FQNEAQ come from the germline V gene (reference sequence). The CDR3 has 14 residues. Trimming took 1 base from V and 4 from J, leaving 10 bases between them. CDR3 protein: CASSLGGHGTEAFF. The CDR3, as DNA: TGTGCCAGCAGCTTAGGGGGGCATGGCACTGAAGCTTTCTTT.

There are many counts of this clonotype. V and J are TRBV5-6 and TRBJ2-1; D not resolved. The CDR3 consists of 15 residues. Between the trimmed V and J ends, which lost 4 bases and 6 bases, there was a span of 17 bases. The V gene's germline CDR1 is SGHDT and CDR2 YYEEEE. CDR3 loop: CASSTASVRANEQFF. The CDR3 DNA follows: TGTGCCAGCAGCACCGCTAGTGTACGAGCCAATGAGCAGTTCTTC.

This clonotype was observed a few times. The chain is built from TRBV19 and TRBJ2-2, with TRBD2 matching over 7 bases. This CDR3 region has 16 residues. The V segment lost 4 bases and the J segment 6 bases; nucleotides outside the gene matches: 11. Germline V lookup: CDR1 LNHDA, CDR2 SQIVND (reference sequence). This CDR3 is CASSSGRSLGAGELFF. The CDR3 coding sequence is TGTGCCAGTAGTAGCGGGAGATCCCTGGGAGCCGGGGAGCTGTTTTTT.

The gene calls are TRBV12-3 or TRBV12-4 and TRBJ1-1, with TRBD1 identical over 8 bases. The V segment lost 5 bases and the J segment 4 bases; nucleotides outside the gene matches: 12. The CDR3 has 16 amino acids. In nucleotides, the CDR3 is TGTGCCAGCAGTCTCGGGACAGGCCAAGGGGGCACTGAAGCTTTCTTT. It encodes CASSLGTGQGGTEAFF.

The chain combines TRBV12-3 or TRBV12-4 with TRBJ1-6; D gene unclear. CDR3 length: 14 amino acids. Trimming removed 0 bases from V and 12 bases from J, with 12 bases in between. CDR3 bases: TGTGCCAGCAGTTTAGCGTCAAGGGCAAGACCCCTCCACTTT. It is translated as CASSLASRARPLHF.

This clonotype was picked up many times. CDR3 nucleotide sequence: TGCAGTGCAAGGGGTTCGGGAGAGACCCAGTACTTC. It yields the protein CSARGSGETQYF. The chain couples TRBV20-1 to TRBJ2-5; perhaps TRBD1 as D (5 bases). With 6 bases removed from V and 4 bases from J, the gap between germline ends came to 12 bases. This CDR3 spans 12 amino acids. Germline V gene data show CDR1 as DFQATT and CDR2 as SNEGSKA (reference sequence).

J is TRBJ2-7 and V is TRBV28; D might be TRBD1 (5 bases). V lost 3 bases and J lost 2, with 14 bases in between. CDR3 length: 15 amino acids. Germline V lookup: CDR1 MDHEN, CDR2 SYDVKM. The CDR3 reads CASSFSGRAPYEQYF. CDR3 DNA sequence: TGTGCCAGCAGTTTCTCCGGCAGGGCCCCCTACGAGCAGTACTTC.

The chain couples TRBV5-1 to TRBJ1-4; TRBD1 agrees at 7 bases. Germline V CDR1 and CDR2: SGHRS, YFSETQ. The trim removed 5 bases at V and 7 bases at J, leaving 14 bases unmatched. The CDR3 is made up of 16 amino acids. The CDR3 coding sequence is TGCGCCAGCAGGTCGATCGACAGGGAAGGGAGTGAAAAACTGTTTTTT. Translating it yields CASRSIDREGSEKLFF. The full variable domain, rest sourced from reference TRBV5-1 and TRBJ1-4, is KAGVTQTPRYLIKTRGQQVTLSCSPISGHRSVSWYQQTPGQGLQFLFEYFSETQRNKGNFPGRFSGRQFSNSRSEMNVSTLELGDSALYLCASRSIDREGSEKLFFGSGTQLSVL.

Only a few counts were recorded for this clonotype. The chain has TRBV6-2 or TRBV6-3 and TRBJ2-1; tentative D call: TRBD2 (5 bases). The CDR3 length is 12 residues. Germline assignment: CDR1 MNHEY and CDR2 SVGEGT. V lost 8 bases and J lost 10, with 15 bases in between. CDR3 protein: CASSGISREQFF. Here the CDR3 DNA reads TGTGCCAGCTCCGGGATTTCCCGGGAGCAGTTCTTC.

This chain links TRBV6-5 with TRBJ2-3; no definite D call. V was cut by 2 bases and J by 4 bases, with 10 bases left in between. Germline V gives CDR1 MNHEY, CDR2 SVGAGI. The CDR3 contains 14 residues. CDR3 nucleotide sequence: TGTGCCAGCAGTTACGCTAGAAAGGCAGATACGCAGTATTTT. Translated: CASSYARKADTQYF.

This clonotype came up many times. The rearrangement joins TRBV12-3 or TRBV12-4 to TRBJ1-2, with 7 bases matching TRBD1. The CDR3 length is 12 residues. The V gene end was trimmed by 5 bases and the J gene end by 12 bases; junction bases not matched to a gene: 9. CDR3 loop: CASSLTGTADTF. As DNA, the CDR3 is TGTGCCAGCAGTCTAACCGGGACAGCTGACACCTTC.

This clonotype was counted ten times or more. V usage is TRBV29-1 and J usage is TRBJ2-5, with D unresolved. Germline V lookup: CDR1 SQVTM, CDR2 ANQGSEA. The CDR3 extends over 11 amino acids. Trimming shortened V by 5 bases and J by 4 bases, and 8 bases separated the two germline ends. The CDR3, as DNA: TGCAGCGTTAGCACGGGAGAGACCCAGTACTTC. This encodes CSVSTGETQYF.

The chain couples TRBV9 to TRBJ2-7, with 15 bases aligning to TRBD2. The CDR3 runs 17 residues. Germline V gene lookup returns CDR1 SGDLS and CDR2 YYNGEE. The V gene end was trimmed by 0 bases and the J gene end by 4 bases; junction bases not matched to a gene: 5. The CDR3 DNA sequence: TGTGCCAGCAGCGTAGCGGGCGGACTAGCGGGAGGGTACGAGCAGTACTTC. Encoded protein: CASSVAGGLAGGYEQYF.

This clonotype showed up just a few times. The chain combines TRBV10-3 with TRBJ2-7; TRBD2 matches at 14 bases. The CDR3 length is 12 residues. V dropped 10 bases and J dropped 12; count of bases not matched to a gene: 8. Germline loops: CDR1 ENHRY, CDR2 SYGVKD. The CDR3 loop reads CATWTSGRLPYF. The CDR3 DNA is TGTGCCACGTGGACTAGCGGGAGGCTACCGTACTTC.

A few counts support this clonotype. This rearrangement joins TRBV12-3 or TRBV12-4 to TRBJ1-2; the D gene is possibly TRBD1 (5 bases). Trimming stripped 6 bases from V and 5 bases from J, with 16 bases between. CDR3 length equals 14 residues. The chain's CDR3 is CASSPTPGPYGYTF. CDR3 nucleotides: TGTGCCAGCAGCCCCACTCCGGGGCCTTATGGCTACACCTTC.

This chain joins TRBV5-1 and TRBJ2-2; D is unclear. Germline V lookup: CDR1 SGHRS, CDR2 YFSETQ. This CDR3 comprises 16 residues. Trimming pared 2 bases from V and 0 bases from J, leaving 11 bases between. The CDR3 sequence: CASSFKLGSNTGELFF. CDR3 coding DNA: TGCGCCAGCAGCTTCAAGCTTGGATCGAACACCGGGGAGCTGTTTTTT.

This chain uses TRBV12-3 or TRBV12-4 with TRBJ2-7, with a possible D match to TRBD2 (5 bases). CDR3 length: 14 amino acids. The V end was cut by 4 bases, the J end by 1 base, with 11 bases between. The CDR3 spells CASSSARGSYEQYF. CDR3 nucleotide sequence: TGTGCCAGCAGTTCTGCCCGGGGTTCCTACGAGCAGTACTTC.

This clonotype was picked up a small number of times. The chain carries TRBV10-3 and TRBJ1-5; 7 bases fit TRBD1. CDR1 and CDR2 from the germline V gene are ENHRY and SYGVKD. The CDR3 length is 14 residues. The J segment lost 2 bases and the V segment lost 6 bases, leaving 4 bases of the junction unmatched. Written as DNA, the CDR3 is TGTGCCATCAGGTCCGACAGGGGCAATCAGCCCCAGCATTTT. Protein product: CAIRSDRGNQPQHF.

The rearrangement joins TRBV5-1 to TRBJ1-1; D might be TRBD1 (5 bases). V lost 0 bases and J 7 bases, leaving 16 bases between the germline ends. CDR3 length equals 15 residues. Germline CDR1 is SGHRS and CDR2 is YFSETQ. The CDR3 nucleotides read TGCGCCAGCAGCTTGGCGGCCGCGGGTAGGGGTGAAGCTTTCTTT. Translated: CASSLAAAGRGEAFF.

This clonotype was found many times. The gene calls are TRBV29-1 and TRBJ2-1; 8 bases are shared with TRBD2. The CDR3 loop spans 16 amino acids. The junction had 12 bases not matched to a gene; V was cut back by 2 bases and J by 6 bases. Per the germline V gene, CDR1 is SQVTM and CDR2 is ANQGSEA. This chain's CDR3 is CSVETAGVSFGNEQFF. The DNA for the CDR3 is TGCAGCGTTGAAACAGCGGGAGTCTCTTTTGGCAATGAGCAGTTCTTC.

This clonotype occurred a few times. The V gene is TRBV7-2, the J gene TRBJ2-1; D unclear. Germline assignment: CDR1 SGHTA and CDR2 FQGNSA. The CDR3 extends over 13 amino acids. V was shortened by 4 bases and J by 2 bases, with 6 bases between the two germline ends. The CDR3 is CASSSTPYNEQFF. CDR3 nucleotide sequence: TGTGCCAGCAGCTCGACCCCCTACAATGAGCAGTTCTTC.

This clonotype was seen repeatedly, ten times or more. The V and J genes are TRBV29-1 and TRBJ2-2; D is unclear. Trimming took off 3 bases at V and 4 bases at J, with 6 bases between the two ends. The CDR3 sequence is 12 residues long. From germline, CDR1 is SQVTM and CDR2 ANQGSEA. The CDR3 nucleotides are TGCAGCGTTGAGGTCCTCACCGGGGAGCTGTTTTTT. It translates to CSVEVLTGELFF.

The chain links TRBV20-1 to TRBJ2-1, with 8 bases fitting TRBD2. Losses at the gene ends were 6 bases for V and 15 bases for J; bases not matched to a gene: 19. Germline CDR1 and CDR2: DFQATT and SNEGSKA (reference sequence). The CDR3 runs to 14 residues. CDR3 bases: TGCAGTGCCGAGCGGGCGGGAGGTACCAATAGTCGGTTCTTC. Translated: CSAERAGGTNSRFF.